Listed below are T cell receptor beta chains from one sample, sequenced in a study of post-analysis software for immune sequencing data. TCRdb used MiXCR to reprocess the PCR reads, holding one entry per CDR3 protein. The sample has 430,000 or so distinct CDR3 sequences; approximately 38% are singletons. Sequencing was carried out using blood. The receptors originated from a girl between 2 and 10 years old with multiple sclerosis. The conserved cysteine and the conserved F or W are not part of the CDR3 here. Fields, in order: CDR3 length, V gene, CDR3 protein.

CDR3 length: 11
V gene: TRBV29-1
CDR3 protein: SVELQLAREAF

CDR3 length: 16
V gene: TRBV7-6
CDR3 protein: ASSSQTTGEGGSYEQY

CDR3 length: 14
V gene: TRBV5-1
CDR3 protein: ASSSPRETGSYEQY

CDR3 length: 12
V gene: TRBV12-5
CDR3 protein: ASEDGPSVDTQY

CDR3 length: 16
V gene: TRBV7-2
CDR3 protein: ASSPGLANRKLYNEQF

CDR3 length: 12
V gene: TRBV15
CDR3 protein: ATSGGRGNQPQH

CDR3 length: 11
V gene: TRBV6-2/TRBV6-3
CDR3 protein: ASSSSIAYEQY

CDR3 length: 15
V gene: TRBV12-3/TRBV12-4
CDR3 protein: ASSLVAGYSSTDTQY

CDR3 length: 14
V gene: TRBV13
CDR3 protein: ASSLVWSGGKETQY

CDR3 length: 11
V gene: TRBV20-1
CDR3 protein: SARDLRKETQY

CDR3 length: 12
V gene: TRBV5-1
CDR3 protein: ASSAGQGSDEQF

CDR3 length: 13
V gene: TRBV4-2
CDR3 protein: ASSQGRGTPNTQY

CDR3 length: 13
V gene: TRBV7-8
CDR3 protein: ASSFLATGANVLT

CDR3 length: 13
V gene: TRBV7-9
CDR3 protein: ASSVGTPELYGYT

CDR3 length: 11
V gene: TRBV7-9
CDR3 protein: ASSRDPIDEQY

CDR3 length: 10
V gene: TRBV20-1
CDR3 protein: SASLYTDTQY

CDR3 length: 9
V gene: TRBV29-1
CDR3 protein: SSDWGDGYT

CDR3 length: 11
V gene: TRBV7-9
CDR3 protein: ASSFWENYGYT

CDR3 length: 12
V gene: TRBV25-1
CDR3 protein: ASSESPGDNEQF

CDR3 length: 14
V gene: TRBV18
CDR3 protein: ASSLGTGFEEETQY

CDR3 length: 16
V gene: TRBV27
CDR3 protein: ASSLHPTMPWSTDTQY

CDR3 length: 12
V gene: TRBV4-1
CDR3 protein: ASSPSGTYYEQY

CDR3 length: 14
V gene: TRBV28
CDR3 protein: ASSLGAGVRRETQY

CDR3 length: 15
V gene: TRBV7-8
CDR3 protein: ASSLEWDRGSTDTQY

CDR3 length: 11
V gene: TRBV29-1
CDR3 protein: SVAGGQMAEAF

CDR3 length: 12
V gene: TRBV28
CDR3 protein: ASPPGLRPDTQY

CDR3 length: 12
V gene: TRBV20-1
CDR3 protein: SAERTGGKRGYT

CDR3 length: 11
V gene: TRBV21-1
CDR3 protein: AIRYRGGNEQF